This is a list of T cell receptor beta chains from one sample in a study of blood T cell repertoires in COVID-19. Sequencing used immunoSEQ multiplex PCR; TCRdb keeps in-frame clones, though not all of them. The table records 200,000 to 300,000 clones, approximately 86% of them present only once. Sequencing used peripheral blood. The receptors were gathered from a man aged 25 to 40 with active or convalescent COVID-19. Each CDR3 is given with its conserved first and last residue. A D gene is named only where the DNA matches it firmly. The size of a clone is reported for some rows only, either as once, few or many, or as a class for expanded clones.

TRBJ1-1 - TRBV4-3 14 - TGCGCCAGCAGCCAAGACCCCGTGCTAGGAGAAGCTTTCTTT CASSQDPVLGEAFF
TRBJ1-6 - TRBV4-3 15 - TGCGCCAGCAGCCAAGTACTAGACGGAGCATCACCCCTCCACTTT CASSQVLDGASPLHF
TRBJ2-5 TRBD2 TRBV7-9 17 - TGTGCCAGCAGCGATACAAGAGGCGGGGGATCACAAGAGACCCAGTACTTC CASSDTRGGGSQETQYF
TRBJ2-6 TRBD2 TRBV4-3 16 - TGCGCCAGCGGGAGCGGGGGTAAATCTGGGGCCAACGTCCTGACTTTC CASGSGGKSGANVLTF
TRBJ1-6 - TRBV19 15 few TGTGCCAGTAGAGGGCAACAGGGCGACAATTCACCCCTCCACTTT CASRGQQGDNSPLHF
TRBJ2-2 TRBD2 TRBV19 16 - TGTGCCAGTAGCATGTTGAAGACTAGCGGGACCGGGGAGCTGTTTTTT CASSMLKTSGTGELFF
TRBJ2-7 - TRBV13 15 - TGTGCCAGCAGCCCACGGACATTCCGTCCCTACGAGCAGTACTTC CASSPRTFRPYEQYF
TRBJ2-7 TRBD2 TRBV5-4 14 - TGTGCCAGCAGCTTCCGGGGGGGCTCCTACGAGCAGTACTTC CASSFRGGSYEQYF
TRBJ1-1 - TRBV7-8 16 - TGTGCCAGCAGACTTGGGAGGGGAGGGATGAACACTGAAGCTTTCTTT CASRLGRGGMNTEAFF
TRBJ2-1 TRBD2 TRBV6-4 16 once TGTGCCAGCAGCCCAAAGACTAGCGGGGAGTACAATGAGCAGTTCTTC CASSPKTSGEYNEQFF
TRBJ2-3 TRBD1 TRBV5-1 16 - TGCGCCAGCAGCTTGGGGGGACAGGGGAAGGGAGATACGCAGTATTTT CASSLGGQGKGDTQYF
TRBJ1-5 - TRBV7-2 15 once TGTGCCAGCAGCTATCAGGGGCCCAGCAATCAGCCCCAGCATTTT CASSYQGPSNQPQHF
TRBJ1-6 TRBD1 TRBV14 15 - TGTGCCAGCAGCCCCAGGGGACAGGGGAATTCACCCCTCCACTTT CASSPRGQGNSPLHF
TRBJ2-7 - TRBV19 15 - TGTGCCAGTAGACCTCAGGCACCTGCCTCCTACGAGCAGTACTTC CASRPQAPASYEQYF
TRBJ1-6 TRBD1 TRBV11-2 13 few TGTGCCAGCAGCCCAGGGACAGGGACACCCCTCCACTTT CASSPGTGTPLHF
TRBJ2-7 - TRBV18 12 - TGTGCCAGCTCAGTAGACAGGCACGAGCAGTACTTC CASSVDRHEQYF
TRBJ2-1 - TRBV7-9 13 - TGTGCCAGCAGCTTAGAGACGGGGTGGGAAAAGTTCTTC CASSLETGWEKFF
TRBJ1-1 - TRBV2 15 - TGTGCCAGCAGCGACTTAGGACTGCCGGGGACTGAAGCTTTCTTT CASSDLGLPGTEAFF
TRBJ1-2 - TRBV7-8 17 - TGTGCCAGCAGCTTTGGCAAGTGGACAGCTCCCCACCGGGGCTACACCTTC CASSFGKWTAPHRGYTF
TRBJ2-2 TRBD2 TRBV7-3 15 - TGTGCCAGCAGCCTAGCGGGGGGGCCCTCCGGGGAGCTGTTTTTT CASSLAGGPSGELFF
TRBJ2-5 - TRBV7-9 16 - TGTGCCAGCAGCTTCCAGACAGGAATCGGCCAAGAGACCCAGTACTTC CASSFQTGIGQETQYF
TRBJ2-5 - TRBV4-1 14 - TGCGCCAGCAGCCAAGAAGGGGGAAGAGAGACCCAGTACTTC CASSQEGGRETQYF
TRBJ1-6 - TRBV27 14 few TGTGCCAGCAGTTTGACACAGGGTTATTCACCCCTCCACTTT CASSLTQGYSPLHF
TRBJ2-6 - TRBV21-1 18 - TGTGCCAGCAGCCACTCCCCGGGACTTTGTGGCGGGGCCAACGTCCTGACTTTC CASSHSPGLCGGANVLTF
TRBJ2-5 TRBD1 TRBV6-2/TRBV6-3 14 - TGTGCCAGCAGCCCCGGGACAGCGGCGAAGACCCAGTACTTC CASSPGTAAKTQYF
TRBJ1-2 - TRBV7-9 13 - TGTGCCAGCAGCTTAGCGGGGGGCTATGGCTACACCTTC CASSLAGGYGYTF
TRBJ2-7 - TRBV12-3/TRBV12-4 13 - TGTGCCAGCAGTTTTAGTCTAGCCGGCGAGCAGTACTTC CASSFSLAGEQYF
TRBJ1-6 - TRBV2 15 once TGTGCCAGCAGATCGTCGGGGAGTAAGGGTTCACCCCTCCACTTT CASRSSGSKGSPLHF
TRBJ1-2 TRBD1 TRBV5-4 15 - TGTGCCAGCAGGGAGACAGGGGGTGTTAGCTATGGCTACACCTTC CASRETGGVSYGYTF
TRBJ1-3 - TRBV6-5 15 - TGTGCCAGCAGTTACCGGGGTTTGACTGGAAACACCATATATTTT CASSYRGLTGNTIYF
TRBJ2-3 TRBD2 TRBV4-1 15 - TGCGCCAGCAGGCGACTAGCGGGGGGGCCGGATACGCAGTATTTT CASRRLAGGPDTQYF
TRBJ1-1 - TRBV29-1 11 - TGCAGCGTGTCTCCCAACACTGAAGCTTTCTTT CSVSPNTEAFF
TRBJ2-5 - TRBV5-1 11 - TGCGCCAGCAGCGAGGGAGAGACCCAGTACTTC CASSEGETQYF
TRBJ2-1 TRBD2 TRBV10-3 16 - TGTGCCCCCTTAGGAACTAGCGGGGCCCCATACAATGAGCAGTTCTTC CAPLGTSGAPYNEQFF
TRBJ1-6 TRBD1 TRBV5-1 15 - TGCGCCAGCAGCTTGGAGGTCAGGGGGCTTTCACCCCTCCACTTT CASSLEVRGLSPLHF
TRBJ2-2 - TRBV5-1 16 once TGCGCCAGCAGCTTGGCCGGCGGGGTGAACACCGGGGAGCTGTTTTTT CASSLAGGVNTGELFF
TRBJ2-1 TRBD2 TRBV2 15 - TGTGCCAGCAGGGTCGCAGCGGGGGGGGACAATGAGCAGTTCTTC CASRVAAGGDNEQFF
TRBJ2-2 TRBD2 TRBV19 16 - TGTGCCAGTAGTCCTGGACTAGCGGGGGGGCACGGGGAGCTGTTTTTT CASSPGLAGGHGELFF
TRBJ2-7 - TRBV7-9 12 - TGTGCCAGCAGCTCCAGGACATTCGAGCAGTACTTC CASSSRTFEQYF
TRBJ1-3 - TRBV7-2 14 - TGTGCCACCAACCCCTACCGTACTGGAAACACCATATATTTT CATNPYRTGNTIYF
TRBJ1-1 - TRBV7-6 13 - TGTGCCAGCAGCTCGGACTCGAACACTGAAGCTTTCTTT CASSSDSNTEAFF
TRBJ2-1 TRBD2 TRBV10-3 12 - TGTGCCATCAGCCCGGGAGGGCGTGAGCAGTTCTTC CAISPGGREQFF
TRBJ2-5 TRBD2 TRBV3-1/TRBV3-2 18 - TGTGCCAGCAGCCAAGATCAGGTTATAGCGGGGGCGGAGGAGACCCAGTACTTC CASSQDQVIAGAEETQYF
TRBJ1-4 TRBD1 TRBV6-6 13 - TGTGCCAGTACCGGGACAGGGGTAGAAAAACTGTTTTTT CASTGTGVEKLFF
TRBJ2-7 - TRBV10-3 15 - TGTGCCATCAGTGATGATTGGACAGCTCCCTACGAGCAGTACTTC CAISDDWTAPYEQYF
TRBJ2-7 - TRBV2 14 few TGTGCCAGCATGGGAGGGGGGAGTGGTTACGAGCAGTACTTC CASMGGGSGYEQYF
TRBJ2-1 TRBD2 TRBV28 15 - TGTGCCAGCAGGCCCGTTAGCGGGGGGACCAATGAGCAGTTCTTC CASRPVSGGTNEQFF
TRBJ1-2 - TRBV6-5 12 - TGTGCCAGCAGTAGCGACAGCTATGGCTACACCTTC CASSSDSYGYTF
TRBJ2-5 TRBD1 TRBV14 14 few TGTGCCAGCAGCCAACCAGGGGGCTGGGAGACCCAGTACTTC CASSQPGGWETQYF
TRBJ1-2 TRBD1 TRBV4-2 15 - TGTGCCAGCAGCCAAGACGGGACAGGGGGTTGGGGCTACACCTTC CASSQDGTGGWGYTF
TRBJ2-7 TRBD2 TRBV2 15 - TGTGCCAGCAGTACTAGCGGGGGGGAACCTTACGAGCAGTACTTC CASSTSGGEPYEQYF
TRBJ2-1 TRBD1 TRBV27 15 - TGTGCCAGCAGTTTGTCAGGGGGCGACCACAATGAGCAGTTCTTC CASSLSGGDHNEQFF